This is a list of T cell receptor beta chains from one sample in a study of cytomegalovirus exposure and HLA in healthy donors. Profiled with immunoSEQ multiplex PCR; TCRdb holds only in-frame clones, not every one. The table lists more than 120,000 clones, roughly 80% of them singletons. Material: PBMCs. These TCRs come from a woman aged 25-40 years in good health and CMV-seronegative. Each CDR3 is given with its conserved first and last residue. The D gene is left open where the match is weak. Some rows mark clone size as missing; the rest say once, few, many or name a class of expanded clone.

clone_size d_call j_call v_call cdr3_nt cdr3_aa
. TRBD2 TRBJ2-3 TRBV27 TGTGCCAGCAGTTGGGGCATAGCGGGATCGTTGGATACGCAGTATTTT CASSWGIAGSLDTQYF
. . TRBJ1-1 TRBV2 TGTGCCAGCATGTATGACACTGAAGCTTTCTTT CASMYDTEAFF
. . TRBJ2-5 TRBV10-3 TGTGCCATCAGTGAAGGTAACGGGGGAGTGGAGACCCAGTACTTC CAISEGNGGVETQYF
. . TRBJ2-5 TRBV5-1 TGCGCCAGCAGCTCGGCGGTTGTAGAGACCCAGTACTTC CASSSAVVETQYF
. TRBD2 TRBJ2-3 TRBV2 TGTGCCAGCAGTTGGACTAGCGGGAGGAGCACAGATACGCAGTATTTT CASSWTSGRSTDTQYF
. . TRBJ1-2 TRBV2 TGTGCCAGCACCTCCGGGACACTCTATGGCTACACCTTC CASTSGTLYGYTF
. . TRBJ1-1 TRBV29-1 TGCAGCGTTGACTTGGGCCGGACTGAAGCTTTCTTT CSVDLGRTEAFF
once TRBD1 TRBJ1-4 TRBV30 TGTGCCTGGGCGGGACAGGGGTATAGAAAACTGTTTTTT CAWAGQGYRKLFF
. TRBD1 TRBJ2-1 TRBV5-6 TGTGCCAGCAGCTTGTGGGACAGGTCCGATGAGCAGTTCTTC CASSLWDRSDEQFF
. TRBD1 TRBJ1-1 TRBV7-2 TGTGCCAGCAGCTTAAGGTTGGGGACAGGGATGAACACTGAAGCTTTCTTT CASSLRLGTGMNTEAFF
. TRBD1 TRBJ2-5 TRBV4-1 TGCGCCAGCAGCCAAGTAATGAGACAGGGTAAAGAGACCCAGTACTTC CASSQVMRQGKETQYF
. TRBD2 TRBJ2-7 TRBV6-1 TGTGCCAGCACTTGGAGGGAGGGCGCCTCCTACGAGCAGTACTTC CASTWREGASYEQYF
. TRBD2 TRBJ2-7 TRBV4-1 TGCGCCAGCAGCCAAGAAGGAGCGGGAGGGTACGAGCAGTACTTC CASSQEGAGGYEQYF
. . TRBJ1-2 TRBV29-1 TGCAGCGTTGAAGATCTCAGGGGAGATGGCTACACCTTC CSVEDLRGDGYTF
. . TRBJ1-1 TRBV19 TGTGCCAGTAGTCCCGGGATGCCTGAAGCTTTCTTT CASSPGMPEAFF
. TRBD1 TRBJ1-1 TRBV7-9 TGTGCCAGCAGCTTACGGTTTGGGACAGGGGTGATGAACACTGAAGCTTTCTTT CASSLRFGTGVMNTEAFF
. . TRBJ2-2 TRBV5-1 TGCGCCAGCAGCTTGATGGGGGCACAAACCGGGGAGCTGTTTTTT CASSLMGAQTGELFF
. TRBD1 TRBJ2-1 TRBV2 TGTGCCAGCAGTAAGGACAGGTACCATGAGCAGTTCTTC CASSKDRYHEQFF
. TRBD1 TRBJ2-7 TRBV29-1 TGCAGCGCCGAACGACAGGGGATCCACGAGCAGTACTTC CSAERQGIHEQYF
. . TRBJ1-2 TRBV19 TGTGCCAGTAGTATTCTGACAGGATCATATGGCTACACCTTC CASSILTGSYGYTF
. . TRBJ1-1 TRBV6-5 TGTGCCAGCAAACCGGGGGGCACTGAAGCTTTCTTT CASKPGGTEAFF
. TRBD1 TRBJ1-1 TRBV6-5 TGTGCCAGCAGGCGACAGGGGGAGAACACTGAAGCTTTCTTT CASRRQGENTEAFF
once . TRBJ2-5 TRBV14 TGTGCCAGCAGCCAAGGGCGGATATCTGGAGAGACCCAGTACTTC CASSQGRISGETQYF
. TRBD1 TRBJ1-2 TRBV14 TGTGCCAGCAGCCAACTAACCTGGACAGGAAAGTTGGACTACACCTTC CASSQLTWTGKLDYTF
few TRBD1 TRBJ1-1 TRBV12-5 TGTGCTAGTGGTTTGGTAAGGAGGACAGGGCGGAACACTGAAGCTTTCTTT CASGLVRRTGRNTEAFF
. . TRBJ2-3 TRBV7-9 TGTTCCAGCAGCTTATATGTGACGGGAATCACAGATACGCAGTATTTT CSSSLYVTGITDTQYF
few . TRBJ1-4 TRBV6-1 TGTGCCAGCAGTGCAGATGGGGGGGGGTCAGGAAAACTGTTTTTT CASSADGGGSGKLFF
. TRBD1 TRBJ1-5 TRBV18 TGTGCCAGCTCACCTCGGACAGGGCGCAATCAGCCCCAGCATTTT CASSPRTGRNQPQHF
. TRBD2 TRBJ2-7 TRBV5-1 TGCGCCAGCAGCCCACTGGGACTAGCGGGGTACTCCTACGAGCAGTACTTC CASSPLGLAGYSYEQYF
. TRBD1 TRBJ1-1 TRBV19 TGTGCCAGTCATCCGGGACAGGTGGTGTTAGCTGAAGCTTTCTTT CASHPGQVVLAEAFF
. TRBD2 TRBJ2-7 TRBV25-1 TGTGCCAGCAGTGAATCGGGGGGTGGGGCATACGAGCAGTACTTC CASSESGGGAYEQYF
once . TRBJ1-5 TRBV19 TGTGCCAGTAGTTTAGGCGATCAGCCCCAGCATTTT CASSLGDQPQHF
. . TRBJ1-2 TRBV9 TGTGCCAGCAGCGGGCAACAGGGTAACTATGGCTACACCTTC CASSGQQGNYGYTF
. . TRBJ2-3 TRBV5-1 TGCGCCAGCAGCTTGGCACAGAAGTACACAGATACGCAGTATTTT CASSLAQKYTDTQYF
few . TRBJ1-5 TRBV6-5 TGTGCCAGCAGTCTACGGGGTAATAGCAATCAGCCCCAGCATTTT CASSLRGNSNQPQHF
. TRBD2 TRBJ2-2 TRBV4-2 TGTGCCAGCAGCTTGACTAGCGGGAGGGACACCGGGGAGCTGTTTTTT CASSLTSGRDTGELFF
. . TRBJ2-2 TRBV6-4 TGTGCCAGCAGTCGACGGGGCGGGGACACCGGGGAGCTGTTTTTT CASSRRGGDTGELFF
few . TRBJ1-1 TRBV30 TGTGCCTGGAGTTACAGCGGGGGTTTCACTGAAGCTTTCTTT CAWSYSGGFTEAFF
. TRBD1 TRBJ2-1 TRBV5-1 TGCGCCAGCAGCGGTACAGGGGGCGCCTACAATGAGCAGTTCTTC CASSGTGGAYNEQFF
. . TRBJ2-7 TRBV10-3 TGTGCCATCAGTGTGGAGACTAGAAGCGAGCAGTACTTC CAISVETRSEQYF
. . TRBJ1-5 TRBV14 TGTGCCAGCAGCCAAGAAGAGATTAGTCAACAGAATAGCAATCAGCCCCAGCATTTT CASSQEEISQQNSNQPQHF
. . TRBJ2-7 TRBV27 TGTGCCAGCAGTAGACCAGGGAGGTCCTACGAGCAGTACTTC CASSRPGRSYEQYF
. . TRBJ2-2 TRBV5-5 TGTGCCAGCAGCTTGGCGAGGTCGGCGAACACCGGGGAGCTGTTTTTT CASSLARSANTGELFF
. TRBD1 TRBJ1-3 TRBV9 TGTGCCAGCAGCGGCCGGGACAGGTTGTCTGGAAACACCATATATTTT CASSGRDRLSGNTIYF
. . TRBJ2-3 TRBV30 TGTGCCTGGAGCATACTAACCGGCACAGATACGCAGTATTTT CAWSILTGTDTQYF
once . TRBJ2-7 TRBV13 TGTGCCAGCAGCTTTGGGCAGGGGACCTTCTACGAGCAGTACTTC CASSFGQGTFYEQYF
once TRBD1 TRBJ2-7 TRBV27 TGTGCCAGCAGTTGGGGACAGTCCTCCTACGAGCAGTACTTC CASSWGQSSYEQYF
. . TRBJ1-6 TRBV30 TGTGCCTGGAGTACCCTGGACAGAAGGAATTCACCCCTCCACTTT CAWSTLDRRNSPLHF
. TRBD2 TRBJ2-5 TRBV28 TGTGCCAGCAGTTTTCGGGGGGGAGAGACCCAGTACTTC CASSFRGGETQYF
. . TRBJ1-5 TRBV6-6 TGTGCCAGCAGTTCATACTTCCGGGAGAGGAATCAGCCCCAGCATTTT CASSSYFRERNQPQHF
few . TRBJ2-3 TRBV5-1 TGCGCCAGCAGCTTGCGGCCAGGGGTTGACACAGATACGCAGTATTTT CASSLRPGVDTDTQYF
. . TRBJ2-6 TRBV18 TGTGCCAGCTCACGAGCGACAGGATTATCTGGGGCCAACGTCCTGACTTTC CASSRATGLSGANVLTF
. . TRBJ2-6 TRBV19 TGTGCCAGTAGTATTCAGGGGCTTAACTCTGGGGCCAACGTCCTGACTTTC CASSIQGLNSGANVLTF
. . TRBJ1-1 TRBV5-4 TGTGCCAGCGCACAGAGGAACACTGAAGCTTTCTTT CASAQRNTEAFF
. . TRBJ1-1 TRBV28 TGTGCCAGCAGTTTTGGCAGGAACACTGAAGCTTTCTTT CASSFGRNTEAFF
few TRBD2 TRBJ2-3 TRBV29-1 TGCAGCGGCGGGGGAGGGGAGGGCACAGATACGCAGTATTTT CSGGGGEGTDTQYF
. TRBD1 TRBJ2-7 TRBV6-1 TGTGCCAGCACCACTAAACCGGGACAGGGGTTCGAGCAGTACTTC CASTTKPGQGFEQYF
. . TRBJ1-5 TRBV6-6 TGTGCCAGCAGTGCGCGGGACCCCACCACGGAGCCCCAGCATTTT CASSARDPTTEPQHF
. TRBD2 TRBJ2-2 TRBV5-4 TGTGCCAGCAGCTTAGCCCCCCTGCTAGCGGGAGTTGGAACCGGGGAGCTGTTTTTT CASSLAPLLAGVGTGELFF